The table lists the clone carrying this T cell receptor (beta chain) with many counts. The antigen is undetermined. These data are taken from a study of T cells after yellow fever vaccination. Study context: Some fractions had low cell numbers, and these were prepared with SMART-Seq v4 Ultra Low Input.

The study, taken as a whole, reports: Post-booster samples contained most primary-vaccination clones (approximately 95% CD4, about 85% CD8). It was a weaker secondary response, yet one that peaked faster, at day 5 versus 15.

Generation of TCR cDNA used 5'RACE template switching (which added a universal primer site and UMIs). TCRdb itself ran the 5' RACE reads through MiXCR, one entry per CDR3 protein. The repertoire consists of 170,000 or so distinct CDR3 sequences, with around 9.3% occurring once and the leading ten covering around 35%. The sequencing used CD8+ T cells sorted from PBMCs, collected 45 days after the yellow fever booster vaccination. The clonotype was recovered from a man in his late teens or twenties who received the YFV17D yellow fever vaccine.

In DNA form, the CDR3 reads TGTGCCAGCAGCGAAACTAGCGGGGGGTCTACAGATACGCAGTATTTT. This codes for CASSETSGGSTDTQYF. The chain uses TRBV6-4 and TRBJ2-3; 12 nucleotides agree with TRBD2. The CDR3 runs 16 residues. Losses at the gene ends were 6 bases for V and 3 bases for J; bases not matched to a gene: 7. CDR1 and CDR2 (germline): MRHNA, SNTAGT.